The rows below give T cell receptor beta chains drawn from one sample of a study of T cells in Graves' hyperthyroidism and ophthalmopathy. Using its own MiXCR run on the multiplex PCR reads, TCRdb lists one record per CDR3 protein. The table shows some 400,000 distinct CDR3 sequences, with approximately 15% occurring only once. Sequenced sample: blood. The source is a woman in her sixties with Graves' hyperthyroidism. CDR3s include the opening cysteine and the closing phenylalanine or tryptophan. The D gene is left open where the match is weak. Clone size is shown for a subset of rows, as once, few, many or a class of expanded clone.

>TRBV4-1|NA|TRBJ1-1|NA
TGCGCCAGCAGCCAAGATTCGCAAGGGTGGACTGAAGCTTTCTTT
CASSQDSQGWTEAFF
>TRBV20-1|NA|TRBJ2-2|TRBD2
TGCAGTGCTAGGGGGGCGGGAGGGCCTGGAAACGGGGAGCTGTTTTTT
CSARGAGGPGNGELFF
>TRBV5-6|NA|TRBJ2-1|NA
TGTGCCAGCAGCGTAGGGACTGGGCAGTTCTTC
CASSVGTGQFF
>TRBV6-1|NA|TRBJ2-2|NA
TGTGCCAGCAGACAGGACGGACTCACCGGGGAGCTGTTTTTT
CASRQDGLTGELFF
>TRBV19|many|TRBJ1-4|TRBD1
TGTGCCAGTCTAGACAGGGGAGGGTCAACTAATGAAAAACTGTTTTTT
CASLDRGGSTNEKLFF
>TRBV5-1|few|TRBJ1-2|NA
TGCGCCAGCAGCCCCGGACGGGAATTCTATGGCTACACCTTC
CASSPGREFYGYTF
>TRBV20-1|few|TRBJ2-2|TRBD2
TGCAGTGCCAGAGGGAGGACTAGCGGAACCGGGGAGCTGTTTTTT
CSARGRTSGTGELFF
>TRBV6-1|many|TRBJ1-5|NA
TGTGCCAGCAGTGAACATTACATGAGTACAAATCAGCCCCAGCATTTT
CASSEHYMSTNQPQHF
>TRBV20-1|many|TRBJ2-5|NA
TGCAGTGCTCCATCGGGGGGCGCAGAGACCCAGTACTTC
CSAPSGGAETQYF
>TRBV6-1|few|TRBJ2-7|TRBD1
TGTGCCAGCAACCTAGGGGACAGACCCTACGAGCAGTACTTC
CASNLGDRPYEQYF
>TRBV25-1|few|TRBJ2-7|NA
TGTGCCAGCACACCCGGAGGAGGAGGCTACGAGCAGTACTTC
CASTPGGGGYEQYF
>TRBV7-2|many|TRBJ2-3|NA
TGTGCCAGCAGCCCCTATGAGCATACGCAGTATTTT
CASSPYEHTQYF
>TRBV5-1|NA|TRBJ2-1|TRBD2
TGCGCCAGCAGTCACCCGACCGGGACTAGCGGATACAATGAGCAGTTCTTC
CASSHPTGTSGYNEQFF
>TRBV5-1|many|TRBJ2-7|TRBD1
TGCGCCAGCAGAGCGGACAGGGCAGCGTACGAGCAGTACTTC
CASRADRAAYEQYF
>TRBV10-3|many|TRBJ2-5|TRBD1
TGTGCCATCAGGGGACAGGGGAGGGAAGAGACCCAGTACTTC
CAIRGQGREETQYF
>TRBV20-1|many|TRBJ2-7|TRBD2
TGCAGTGCTAGAGATCCCGGGAGGGCATCCTACGAGCAGTACTTC
CSARDPGRASYEQYF
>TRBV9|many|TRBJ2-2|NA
TGTGCCAGCAGCGTAACGGGACAGAACACCGGGGAGCTGTTTTTT
CASSVTGQNTGELFF
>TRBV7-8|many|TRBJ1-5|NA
TGTGCCAGCAGCCAAGACAGGTATAGCAATCAGCCCCAGCATTTT
CASSQDRYSNQPQHF
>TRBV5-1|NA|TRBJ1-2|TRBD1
TGTGCCAGCAGCTTGGACCTTGGACAGGGGAAATTTTATGGCTACACCTTC
CASSLDLGQGKFYGYTF
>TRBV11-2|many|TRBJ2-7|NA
TGTGCCAGCAGCTTCGGCGGGACCCACGGGCAGTACTTC
CASSFGGTHGQYF
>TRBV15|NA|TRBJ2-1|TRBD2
TGTGCCACCAGCAGAGGGGCGACTAGCGACCACAATGAGCAGTTCTTC
CATSRGATSDHNEQFF
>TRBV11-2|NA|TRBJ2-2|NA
TGTGCCAGCAACACAGAGAACACCGGGGAGCTGTTTTTT
CASNTENTGELFF
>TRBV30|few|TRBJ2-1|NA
TGTGCCTGGAGTGTATCTGGGGGAGGTGCCTACAATGAGCAGTTCTTC
CAWSVSGGGAYNEQFF
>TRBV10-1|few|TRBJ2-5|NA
TGCGCCAGCAGTGAGACGGGGTCCGGAGAGACCCAGTACTTC
CASSETGSGETQYF
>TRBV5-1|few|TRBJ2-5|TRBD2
TGCGCCAGCAGCTTCTCAACGGCGGGAGAACAAGAGACCCAGTACTTC
CASSFSTAGEQETQYF
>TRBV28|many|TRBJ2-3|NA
TGTGCCAGCGGGTCCCGAAGGTACACAGATACGCAGTATTTT
CASGSRRYTDTQYF
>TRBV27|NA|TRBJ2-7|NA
TGTGCCAGCAGCCGTAAAAGATCGGGGGCGACTTCCTACGAGCAGTACTTC
CASSRKRSGATSYEQYF
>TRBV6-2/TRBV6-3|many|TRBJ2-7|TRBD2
TGTGCCAGCAGTAACGGACTAGCGGGATCGTACGAGCAGTACTTC
CASSNGLAGSYEQYF
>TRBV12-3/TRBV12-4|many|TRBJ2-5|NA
TGTGCCAGCAGATACAGGACGAGGCAAGAGACCCAGTACTTC
CASRYRTRQETQYF
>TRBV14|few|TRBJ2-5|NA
TGTGCCAGCAGCCGCTCAGGAACCTGGGAAGGCCAAGAGACCCAGTACTTC
CASSRSGTWEGQETQYF
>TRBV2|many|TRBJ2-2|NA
TGTGCCAGCAATAAGGCTGAACAGGGCGGGGAGCTGTTTTTT
CASNKAEQGGELFF
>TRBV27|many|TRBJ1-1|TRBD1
TGTGCCAGCAGTAGAGGGACAGGGTTGAACACTGAAGCTTTCTTT
CASSRGTGLNTEAFF
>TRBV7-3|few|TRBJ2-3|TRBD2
TGTGCCAGCAGCTTGGGGGACTACCACACAGATACGCAGTATTTT
CASSLGDYHTDTQYF
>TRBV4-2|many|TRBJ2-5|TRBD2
TGTGCCAGCAGCCAGCAACTAGCGGGGGGGGAGACCCAGTACTTC
CASSQQLAGGETQYF
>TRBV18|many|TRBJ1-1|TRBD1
TGTGCCAGCTCACCCCTCGGACAGGACTCTGAAGCTTTCTTT
CASSPLGQDSEAFF